These 27 T cell receptor beta chains share one sample of origin, sequenced in a study of lymphopenia after photon versus proton radiotherapy. Here immunoSEQ multiplex PCR was the method, and the copy in TCRdb shows in-frame clones only, minus some. The top ten clones hold about 7% of a sample with more than 25,000 clones, 90% of them seen once. This material consisted of peripheral blood, taken from a patient treated with photon-based radiotherapy. The receptors were sampled from a woman between 50 and 59 years old with pancreatic cancer.

V gene TRBV7-9 combines with J gene TRBJ2-7, with 7 nucleotides matching TRBD2. CDR1 and CDR2 (germline): SEHNR, FQNEAQ (reference sequence). V gave up 1 base and J gave up 5 bases; unmatched junction bases: 8. The CDR3 consists of 15 residues. The CDR3 loop reads CASSLGGRASHEQYF. CDR3 bases: TGTGCCAGCAGCTTAGGGGGGAGGGCTTCCCACGAGCAGTACTTC.

The chain is built from TRBV7-2 and TRBJ2-3, with D unclear. The length of the CDR3 is 15 residues. V gave up 1 base and J gave up 0 bases, with 8 bases separating them. CDR1 is SGHTA and CDR2 is FQGNSA in the germline V gene. Here the CDR3 reads CASSLVDLSTDTQYF. The CDR3 DNA sequence: TGTGCCAGCAGCTTAGTCGACCTGAGCACAGATACGCAGTATTTT.

This clone was seen only once. The chain has TRBV5-1 and TRBJ2-7; 12 nucleotides line up with TRBD2. This CDR3 comprises 15 residues. Germline CDR1 reads SGHRS; CDR2 reads YFSETQ. J was trimmed by 3 bases and V by 4 bases; bases with no gene match: 5. CDR3 DNA: TGCGCCAGCAGCCCTAGGACTAGCGGGGTCTACGAGCAGTACTTC. Protein product: CASSPRTSGVYEQYF.

J is TRBJ1-2 and V is TRBV6-5; 7 bases match TRBD1. The V gene's germline CDR1 is MNHEY and CDR2 SVGAGI. J gave up 2 bases and V 2 bases, and 5 bases lay outside the gene matches. The CDR3 sequence is 15 residues long. CDR3 loop: CASSYDRAHNYGYTF. For the CDR3, the DNA is TGTGCCAGCAGTTACGACAGGGCACACAACTATGGCTACACCTTC.

The sample holds one count of this clone. This chain uses TRBV27 with TRBJ1-4; TRBD1 is a possible D gene (5 bases). There are 16 residues in the CDR3. The germline gives CDR1 MNHEY, CDR2 SMNVEV (reference sequence). V was clipped by 5 bases and J by 0 bases, with 13 bases between them. Here the CDR3 reads CASSGGTDATNEKLFF. In DNA, the CDR3 is TGTGCCAGCAGTGGGGGGACCGATGCAACTAATGAAAAACTGTTTTTT.

The gene calls are TRBV6-1 and TRBJ2-7, with 7 bases that match TRBD1. V dropped 6 bases and J dropped 3; count of bases not matched to a gene: 2. This CDR3 is 12 amino acids long. Germline CDR1 reads MNHNS; CDR2 reads SASEGT. DNA of the CDR3: TGTGCCAGCAGAGACAGGGTCTACGAGCAGTACTTC. It yields the protein CASRDRVYEQYF.

This clone turned up a few times. The V and J genes are TRBV18 and TRBJ1-5; no clear D. Per the germline V gene, CDR1 is KGHSH and CDR2 is LQKENI. With 3 bases removed from V and 9 bases from J, the gap between germline ends came to 12 bases. The CDR3 extends over 13 amino acids. The CDR3, as DNA: TGTGCCAGCTCACCTGACCCTTCTCCGCCCCAGCATTTT. Translation: CASSPDPSPPQHF.

J is TRBJ2-3 and V is TRBV7-2, with TRBD2 as a possible D gene (6 bases). The CDR3 covers 16 residues. Deletions cut 0 bases from V and 3 bases from J, with 13 bases between. CDR1 SGHTA and CDR2 FQGNSA come from the germline V gene. Here the CDR3 DNA reads TGTGCCAGCAGCTTAGCTTCGGGAGCGGGTACAGATACGCAGTATTTT. Its translation is CASSLASGAGTDTQYF.

The chain is built from TRBV7-8 and TRBJ2-1; 13 bases line up with TRBD2. The CDR3 runs 15 residues. Germline CDR1 and CDR2: SGHVS and FQNEAQ. The V segment lost 4 bases and the J segment 8 bases; nucleotides outside the gene matches: 5. For the CDR3, the DNA is TGTGCCAGCAGCTCCCGGACTAGCGGGAGCTATGAGCAGTTCTTC. Translated: CASSSRTSGSYEQFF.

The rearrangement uses TRBV30 and TRBJ1-5, with no clear D. Germline V gene data show CDR1 as GTSNPN and CDR2 as SVGIG (reference sequence). V was shortened by 4 bases and J by 0 bases, with 7 bases between the two germline ends. This CDR3 contains 13 residues. The CDR3 DNA follows: TGTGCCTGGAACAGAGATAGCAATCAGCCCCAGCATTTT. This gives the protein CAWNRDSNQPQHF.

This chain joins TRBV11-2 and TRBJ2-5; D remains unclear. Germline V gene sequence: CDR1 SGHAT, CDR2 FQNNGV. This CDR3 contains 12 residues. Trimming left V 5 bases short and J 3 bases short, with 7 bases between. DNA of the CDR3: TGTGCCAGCAGCCAGCTTAAAGAGACCCAGTACTTC. Translated, it gives CASSQLKETQYF.

The chain links TRBV29-1 to TRBJ2-3; tentatively, D is TRBD2 (5 bases). CDR1 SQVTM and CDR2 ANQGSEA come from the germline V gene. V lost 4 bases and J 6 bases, leaving 17 bases between the germline ends. There are 14 residues in the CDR3. The CDR3 loop reads CSVARADGGDTQYF. For the CDR3, the DNA is TGCAGCGTTGCCCGCGCGGATGGCGGGGATACGCAGTATTTT.

The rearrangement joins TRBV11-2 to TRBJ2-7; tentative D call: TRBD2 (5 bases). There are 15 residues in the CDR3. Germline assignment: CDR1 SGHAT and CDR2 FQNNGV. Trimming stripped 0 bases from V and 3 bases from J, with 12 bases between. In DNA form, the CDR3 reads TGTGCCAGCAGCTTAGATCCGGGATCCGGCTACGAGCAGTACTTC. Amino acids: CASSLDPGSGYEQYF. Supplemented by reference TRBV11-2 and TRBJ2-7, the full variable domain reads EAGVAQSPRYKIIEKRQSVAFWCNPISGHATLYWYQQILGQGPKLLIQFQNNGVVDDSQLPKDRFSAERLKGVDSTLKIQPAKLEDSAVYLCASSLDPGSGYEQYFGPGTRLTVT.

The chain carries TRBV28 and TRBJ1-1; 7 bases align to TRBD1. Germline V gene data show CDR1 as MDHEN and CDR2 as SYDVKM. The CDR3 is made up of 14 amino acids. The V gene end was trimmed by 6 bases and the J gene end by 7 bases; junction bases not matched to a gene: 11. CDR3 loop: CASRRTGLDGEAFF. For the CDR3, the DNA is TGTGCCAGCAGAAGGACAGGACTGGACGGTGAAGCTTTCTTT.

The CDR3, as DNA: TGTGCCAGCAGCGCCGGGACTAGCGGGAGGGCCTTCAATGAGCAGTTCTTC. This gives the protein CASSAGTSGRAFNEQFF. The chain carries TRBV9 and TRBJ2-1, with 16 positions matching TRBD2. CDR1 is SGDLS and CDR2 is YYNGEE in the germline V gene. The CDR3 covers 17 residues. V gave up 3 bases and J gave up 6 bases; unmatched junction bases: 6.

The chain uses TRBV5-6 and TRBJ1-5, with a possible D match to TRBD1 (5 bases). CDR1 is SGHDT, CDR2 YYEEEE, per germline. V shed 4 bases and J shed 5 bases, with 13 bases lying between them. The CDR3 has 14 amino acids. In nucleotides, the CDR3 is TGTGCCAGCAGCCTCCGGGACGGATATCAGCCCCAGCATTTT. It is translated as CASSLRDGYQPQHF.

The rearrangement links TRBV11-1 to TRBJ2-7; 7 bases are shared with TRBD1. Germline CDR1 SGHAT, CDR2 FQDESV (reference sequence). This CDR3 region has 15 residues. The V gene end was trimmed by 5 bases and the J gene end by 2 bases; junction bases not matched to a gene: 9. This CDR3 reads CASSPLTGSPYEQYF. CDR3 nucleotides: TGTGCCAGCAGCCCATTGACAGGGTCTCCCTACGAGCAGTACTTC.

The V call is TRBV15, the J call TRBJ2-7; the D gene is possibly TRBD1 (5 bases). V shed 8 bases and J shed 2 bases, with 16 bases lying between them. The CDR3 has 14 amino acids. Germline V CDR1 and CDR2: LNHNV, YYDKDF (reference sequence). For the CDR3, the DNA is TGTGCCACCCAACAGAAGGGGCGAACCTACGAGCAGTACTTC. Protein sequence: CATQQKGRTYEQYF.

The chain combines TRBV27 with TRBJ2-7; 13 bases fit TRBD2. Germline CDR1 and CDR2: MNHEY and SMNVEV (reference sequence). Unmatched junction bases numbered 10, after V lost 4 bases and J lost 4 bases. This CDR3 has 17 amino acids. The CDR3 coding sequence is TGTGCCAGCAGTTCCCGGACTAGCGGGAGTAACCTGTACGAGCAGTACTTC. Translated: CASSSRTSGSNLYEQYF.

V is TRBV6-1 and J is TRBJ2-7, with 12 bases matching TRBD2. The trim removed 4 bases at V and 3 bases at J, leaving 4 bases unmatched. The CDR3 spans 15 residues. The germline CDR1 and CDR2 sequences are MNHNS and SASEGT. CDR3 residues: CASSGTSGRIYEQYF. CDR3 in DNA: TGTGCCAGCAGTGGTACTAGCGGGAGGATCTACGAGCAGTACTTC.

The CDR3 reads CASTLTGWKEKLFF. The DNA of the CDR3 is TGTGCCAGTACCTTGACAGGGTGGAAAGAAAAACTGTTTTTT. This chain connects TRBV19 to TRBJ1-4, with 7 bases lining up with TRBD1. This CDR3 has 14 residues. Germline V lookup: CDR1 LNHDA, CDR2 SQIVND (reference sequence). V trimming: 7 bases; J trimming: 8 bases; junction bases outside the gene matches: 10.

The chain couples TRBV4-3 to TRBJ2-2; 7 bases align to TRBD2. The germline gives CDR1 LGHNA, CDR2 YSLEER. CDR3 size: 16 residues. V gave up 0 bases and J gave up 7 bases; unmatched junction bases: 8. CDR3 loop: CASSQEPGGKGGELFF. The CDR3 DNA follows: TGCGCCAGCAGCCAAGAGCCGGGAGGCAAAGGCGGGGAGCTGTTTTTT.

This clone was observed a handful of times. The chain is built from TRBV4-3 and TRBJ1-2, with 9 positions matching TRBD1. Per germline, CDR1 LGHNA and CDR2 YSLEER. J gave up 10 bases and V 5 bases, and 8 bases lay outside the gene matches. This CDR3 is built from 13 residues. In nucleotides, the CDR3 is TGCGCCAGCAGCTTGGGACAGGGTGTTGTCTACACCTTC. Protein product: CASSLGQGVVYTF.

This rearrangement joins TRBV18 to TRBJ2-7, with 8 bases aligning to TRBD1. V lost 2 bases, J lost 6 bases, and 6 bases stayed unmatched. Looked up from germline, CDR1 is KGHSH and CDR2 is LQKENI. The CDR3 is 14 residues long. Written as DNA, the CDR3 is TGTGCCAGCTCACCATCGGGACAGGAGGGCGAGCAGTACTTC. Translated, it gives CASSPSGQEGEQYF.

The V call is TRBV15, the J call TRBJ1-5; maybe TRBD1 (5 bases). V was trimmed by 1 base and J by 5 bases, leaving 12 bases between them. The CDR3 is 15 amino acids. Germline V CDR1 and CDR2: LNHNV, YYDKDF (reference sequence). The CDR3 DNA reads as TGTGCCACCAGCAGAGCCGGCGGAGGGGATCAGCCCCAGCATTTT. This encodes CATSRAGGGDQPQHF.

This chain uses TRBV6-5 with TRBJ1-4, with TRBD1 matching over 8 bases. The CDR3 spans 15 residues. Germline V gene sequence: CDR1 MNHEY, CDR2 SVGAGI. With V trimmed by 5 bases and J by 7 bases, 9 bases remained unmatched. The CDR3: CASSGTGGRSEKLFF. The CDR3 DNA follows: TGTGCCAGCAGTGGCACAGGGGGTCGGAGTGAAAAACTGTTTTTT.

V gene TRBV25-1 combines with J gene TRBJ2-3, with no clear D. Germline loops: CDR1 MGHDK, CDR2 SYGVNS. CDR3 length: 12 amino acids. The V and J ends lost 2 bases and 6 bases respectively, with 6 bases between them. The DNA for the CDR3 is TGTGCCAGCAGTGAAGAGAGGGATACGCAGTATTTT. It specifies CASSEERDTQYF.